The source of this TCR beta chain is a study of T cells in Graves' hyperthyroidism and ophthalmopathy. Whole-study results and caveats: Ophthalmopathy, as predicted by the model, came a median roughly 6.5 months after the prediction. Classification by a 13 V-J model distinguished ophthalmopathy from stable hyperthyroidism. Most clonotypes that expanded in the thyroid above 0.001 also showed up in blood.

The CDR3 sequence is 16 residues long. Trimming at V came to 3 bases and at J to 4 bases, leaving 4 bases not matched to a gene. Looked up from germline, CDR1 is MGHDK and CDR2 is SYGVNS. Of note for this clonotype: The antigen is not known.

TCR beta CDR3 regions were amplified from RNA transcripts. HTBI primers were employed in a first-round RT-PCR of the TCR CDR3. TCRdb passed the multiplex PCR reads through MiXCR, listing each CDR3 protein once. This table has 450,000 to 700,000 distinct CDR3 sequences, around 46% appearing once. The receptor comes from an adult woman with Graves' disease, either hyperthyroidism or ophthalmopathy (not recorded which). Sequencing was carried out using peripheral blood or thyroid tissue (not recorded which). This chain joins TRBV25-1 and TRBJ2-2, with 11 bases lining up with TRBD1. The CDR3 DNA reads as TGTGCCAGCAGTGATACCGGGACAGGGGGCACCGGGGAGCTGTTTTTT. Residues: CASSDTGTGGTGELFF.